Listed below are T cell receptor beta chains from one sample, sequenced in a study of CD8 T cells in Susac syndrome. MiXCR, run by TCRdb on the immunoSEQ multiplex PCR reads, gives a single entry per CDR3 protein. The table has 120,000 to 150,000 distinct CDR3 sequences, roughly 94% seen once. The sample was CD4+ T cells from PBMCs. The source of these receptors is a human donor in good health. Each CDR3 is given without its conserved first and last residue. Part of the rows lack a size; the others show once, few, many or a class for expanded clones.

TRBV5-1	-	TRBJ2-1	ASSPPGGRAAEQF
TRBV20-1	-	TRBJ2-1	SARPREGLGNEQF
TRBV4-1	once	TRBJ2-3	ASSPEPNGARTDTQY
TRBV9	few	TRBJ1-1	ASSVAVNTEAF
TRBV27	-	TRBJ2-6	ASSSDRDRSGANVLT
TRBV2	-	TRBJ2-1	ASRWGTGGDNEQF
TRBV27	-	TRBJ1-2	ASGRAERGGGYT
TRBV30	-	TRBJ1-2	AWNLDIIYGYT
TRBV7-9	-	TRBJ2-5	ASSLVAGWQETQY
TRBV20-1	-	TRBJ2-3	SASGEVGVQDTQY
TRBV5-1	-	TRBJ2-7	ASSTKGGGYEQY
TRBV20-1	-	TRBJ1-1	SASAGNTEAF
TRBV3-1	-	TRBJ1-2	ASSQTGGSYGYT
TRBV4-2	once	TRBJ2-7	ASSPVAGGGYEQY
TRBV10-3	-	TRBJ1-2	AISGGQGVIGYGYT
TRBV6-5	-	TRBJ1-1	ASRLNGGWTAF
TRBV12-3/TRBV12-4	-	TRBJ2-7	ASSQTREQY
TRBV10-3	-	TRBJ2-2	AIRPSGVNTGELF
TRBV12-3/TRBV12-4	-	TRBJ2-7	ASTSGLPYEQY
TRBV4-1	-	TRBJ2-4	ASSQRLAVAKNIQY
TRBV2	-	TRBJ2-7	ASSEALQTYEQY
TRBV2	-	TRBJ1-2	ASSDYMVNGYT
TRBV7-2	-	TRBJ2-1	ASSGGLGGNEQF
TRBV2	-	TRBJ2-1	ASSEVATSVYNEQF
TRBV18	-	TRBJ1-1	ASSPSTMGQTEAF
TRBV6-2/TRBV6-3	-	TRBJ1-1	ASSYTGSGNTEAF
TRBV24-1	-	TRBJ2-1	ATSEGSEQF
TRBV29-1	-	TRBJ1-2	SVGQGDYGYT